The sequence of this T cell receptor beta chain was determined in a study of naive and memory T cell subsets. TCR cDNA received a 3' ligated oligonucleotide that carried a UMI. The CDR3 consists of 14 residues. Trimming cost V 4 bases and J 0 bases, with 7 bases left between them. Germline CDR1 and CDR2: SNHLY and FYNNEI. Only a few counts were recorded for this clonotype. Ligated cDNA underwent four rounds of PCR with nested alpha and beta constant region primers and SP2. Using its own MiXCR run on the 5' RACE reads, TCRdb lists one record per CDR3 protein. The repertoire holds about 62,000 distinct CDR3 sequences, with 7% to 8% as singletons.

V is TRBV2 and J is TRBJ2-1; a possible D gene is TRBD1 (5 bases). This TCR derives from a female donor in good health. CDR3 loop: CASSVDSSYNEQFF. CDR3 bases: TGTGCCAGCAGTGTCGACAGCTCCTACAATGAGCAGTTCTTC.